This paragraph covers one T cell receptor beta chain sequence. Relative to the germline gene, one junction end is altered; a read error may explain this. The authors distributed each subset's genomic DNA evenly over several immunoSEQ plates. The method was immunoSEQ multiplex PCR; TCRdb's version includes in-frame clones alone and lacks a portion of them. This sample has under 600,000 clones, with roughly four fifths found just once. The sample comes from a study of shared clonotypes between healthy human individuals. Germline-derived CDR1 and CDR2 are KGHSH and LQKENI. This CDR3 comprises 15 residues.

The gene calls are TRBV18 and TRBJ2-1; 9 nucleotides line up with TRBD2. This sequence originates from a woman in her thirties or forties in good health. Some clones in this sample may be carry-over from other donors' samples. Input material: PBMCs. The CDR3 spells CASSPPSGRKDEQFF. The DNA for the CDR3 is TGTGCCAGTTCACCACCAAGCGGGAGGAAGGATGAGCAGTTCTTC.